This is a list of T cell receptor beta chains from one sample in a study of blood T cell repertoires in COVID-19. Method: immunoSEQ multiplex PCR; TCRdb's copy keeps in-frame clones and lacks some. The table has about 340,000 clones, roughly 90% seen once. The material sequenced was peripheral blood. These receptors were taken from a woman aged 70-85 years with COVID-19, enrolled during active disease. CDR3s include the opening cysteine and the closing phenylalanine or tryptophan. A D gene is named only where the DNA matches it firmly. Size is stated for part of the rows, as once, few or many counts, or as a class when the clone is expanded.

d_call,v_call,j_call,cdr3_length,clone_size,cdr3_aa,cdr3_nt
.,TRBV5-4,TRBJ1-1,13,.,CASSARVGYEAFF,TGTGCCAGCAGCGCCAGGGTCGGGTATGAAGCTTTCTTT
.,TRBV21-1,TRBJ1-1,15,.,CASSKAPTENTEAFF,TGTGCCAGCAGCAAAGCGCCCACAGAGAACACTGAAGCTTTCTTT
.,TRBV19,TRBJ2-6,15,.,CASSTGQTGANVLTF,TGTGCCAGTAGTACAGGGCAAACTGGGGCCAACGTCCTGACTTTC
.,TRBV24-1,TRBJ2-3,16,.,CATSDHGGAGTDTQYF,TGTGCCACCAGTGATCATGGGGGGGCGGGCACAGATACGCAGTATTTT
TRBD2,TRBV18,TRBJ2-5,14,.,CASSPPAGGETQYF,TGTGCCAGCTCACCACCAGCGGGGGGAGAGACCCAGTACTTC
.,TRBV27,TRBJ1-6,17,.,CASSLSRGASYNSPLHF,TGTGCCAGCAGTTTATCCCGGGGGGCCTCCTATAATTCACCCCTCCACTTT
TRBD1,TRBV5-1,TRBJ1-2,15,.,CASSFRTGGSDGYTF,TGCGCCAGCAGCTTTAGGACAGGGGGGTCCGATGGCTACACCTTC
.,TRBV7-9,TRBJ1-1,17,.,CASSPSQAGGIGTEAFF,TGTGCCAGCAGCCCGTCCCAGGCGGGGGGCATCGGGACTGAAGCTTTCTTT
.,TRBV6-5,TRBJ1-1,15,once,CASSYPRDMETEAFF,TGTGCCAGCAGTTACCCCCGGGACATGGAGACTGAAGCTTTCTTT
TRBD1,TRBV10-1,TRBJ1-5,13,.,CASSRDRGQPQHF,TGCGCCAGCAGTCGGGACAGGGGCCAGCCCCAGCATTTT
TRBD1,TRBV6-6,TRBJ1-2,14,few,CASREGQTPGGYTF,TGTGCCAGCAGAGAGGGACAGACCCCGGGGGGCTACACCTTC
TRBD1,TRBV5-1,TRBJ1-1,14,.,CASNGGGMNTEAFF,TGCGCCAGCAACGGAGGGGGCATGAACACTGAAGCTTTCTTT
TRBD1,TRBV30,TRBJ2-7,14,.,CAWSLGQGPYEQYF,TGTGCCTGGAGCCTGGGACAGGGACCCTACGAGCAGTACTTC
TRBD1,TRBV27,TRBJ1-1,14,.,CASSLEGAYTEAFF,TGTGCCAGCAGTTTGGAGGGGGCGTATACTGAAGCTTTCTTT
.,TRBV3-1/TRBV3-2,TRBJ2-7,14,.,CASSQVPRVGEQYF,TGTGCCAGCAGCCAAGTACCCAGGGTTGGCGAGCAGTACTTC
.,TRBV6-5,TRBJ1-2,15,.,CASSHPLTGAYGYTF,TGTGCCAGCAGTCACCCCCTAACGGGAGCCTATGGCTACACCTTC
.,TRBV5-5,TRBJ2-7,14,.,CASSLPTGWSEQYF,TGTGCCAGCAGCTTGCCCACAGGTTGGAGCGAGCAGTACTTC
.,TRBV7-9,TRBJ1-5,13,.,CASSLARGQPQHF,TGTGCCAGCAGCTTAGCCAGGGGCCAGCCCCAGCATTTT